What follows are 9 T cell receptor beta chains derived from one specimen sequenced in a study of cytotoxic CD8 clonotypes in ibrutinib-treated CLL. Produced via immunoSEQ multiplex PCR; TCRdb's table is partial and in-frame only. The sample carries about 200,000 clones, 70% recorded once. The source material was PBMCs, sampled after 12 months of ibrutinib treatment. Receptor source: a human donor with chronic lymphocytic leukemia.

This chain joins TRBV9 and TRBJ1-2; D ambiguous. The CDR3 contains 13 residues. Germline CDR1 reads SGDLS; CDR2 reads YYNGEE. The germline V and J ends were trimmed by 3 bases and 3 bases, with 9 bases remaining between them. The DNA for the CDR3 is TGTGCCAGCAGCGGGTCCCATGACTATGGCTACACCTTC. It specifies CASSGSHDYGYTF.

CDR3 residues: CASSPQGAYNSPLHF. CDR3 DNA: TGTGCCAGCAGCCCTCAGGGGGCTTATAATTCACCCCTCCACTTT. The rearrangement joins TRBV14 to TRBJ1-6; 8 bases are a match to TRBD1. Germline V lookup: CDR1 SGHDN, CDR2 FVKESK. Trimming cost V 4 bases and J 4 bases; bases outside gene matches: 3. The CDR3 spans 15 residues.

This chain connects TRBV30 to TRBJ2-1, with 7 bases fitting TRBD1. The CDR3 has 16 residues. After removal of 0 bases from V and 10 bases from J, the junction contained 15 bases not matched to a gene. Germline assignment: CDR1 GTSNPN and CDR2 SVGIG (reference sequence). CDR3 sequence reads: CAWSVRTGTRFLEQFF. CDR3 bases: TGTGCCTGGAGTGTACGGACAGGCACCCGCTTTTTGGAGCAGTTCTTC.

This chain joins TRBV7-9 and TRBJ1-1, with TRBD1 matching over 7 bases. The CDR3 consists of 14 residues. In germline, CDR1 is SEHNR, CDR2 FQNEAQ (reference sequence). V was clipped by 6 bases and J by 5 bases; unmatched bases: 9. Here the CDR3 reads CASSTDRLKTEAFF. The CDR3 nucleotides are TGTGCCAGCAGTACGGACAGGCTTAAAACTGAAGCTTTCTTT.

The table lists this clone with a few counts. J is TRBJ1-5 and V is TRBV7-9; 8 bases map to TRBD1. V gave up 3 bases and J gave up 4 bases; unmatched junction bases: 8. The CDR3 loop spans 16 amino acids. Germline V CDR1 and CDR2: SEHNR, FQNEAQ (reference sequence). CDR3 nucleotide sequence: TGTGCCAGCAGCTTGCAGGACAGGGATATTAATCAGCCCCAGCATTTT. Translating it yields CASSLQDRDINQPQHF.

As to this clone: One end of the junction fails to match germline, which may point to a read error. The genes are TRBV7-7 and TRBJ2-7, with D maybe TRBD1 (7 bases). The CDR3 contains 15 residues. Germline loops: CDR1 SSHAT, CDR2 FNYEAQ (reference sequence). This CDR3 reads CASSLARGQTQKQYF. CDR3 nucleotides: TGTGCTAGCAGCTTAGCGCGGGGACAGACGCAGAAGCAGTACTTC. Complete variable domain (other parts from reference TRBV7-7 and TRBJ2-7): GAGVSQSPRYKVTKRGQDVTLRCDPISSHATLYWYQQALGQGPEFLTYFNYEAQPDKSGLPSDRFSAERPEGSISTLTIQRTEQRDSAMYRCASSLARGQTQKQYFGPGTRLTVT.

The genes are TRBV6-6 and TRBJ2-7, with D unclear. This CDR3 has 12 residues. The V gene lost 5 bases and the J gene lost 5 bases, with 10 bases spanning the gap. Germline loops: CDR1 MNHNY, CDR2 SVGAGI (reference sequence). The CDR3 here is CASSLNVDEQYF. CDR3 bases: TGTGCCAGCAGTCTAAACGTCGACGAGCAGTACTTC.

For the CDR3, the DNA is TGTGCCAGTACTGACAGGAGCTCCTATAATTCACCCCTCCACTTT. Its translation: CASTDRSSYNSPLHF. The J gene is TRBJ1-6, the V gene TRBV19; the D gene is possibly TRBD1 (6 bases). CDR1 is LNHDA, CDR2 SQIVND, per germline (reference sequence). With 7 bases removed from V and 0 bases from J, the gap between germline ends came to 10 bases. CDR3 length: 15 residues.

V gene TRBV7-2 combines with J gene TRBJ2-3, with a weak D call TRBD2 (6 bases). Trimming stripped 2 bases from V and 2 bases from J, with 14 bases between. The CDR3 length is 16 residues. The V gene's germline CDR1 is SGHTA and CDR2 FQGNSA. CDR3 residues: CASSLIGGGLTDTQYF. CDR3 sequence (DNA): TGTGCCAGCAGCTTAATCGGGGGTGGCCTCACAGATACGCAGTATTTT.